This entry describes one T cell receptor beta chain. Its antigen is undetermined. The sample belongs to a study of T cell responses to AZD1222 COVID-19 vaccine. Findings and limits, study-wide: Just six people given AZD1222 tested seropositive at baseline. Of spike-specific TCRs, nearly half reportedly target regions left unmutated in variants. Vaccination with two AZD1222 doses was followed by a rise in Spike-specific TCR breadth and depth.

Germline lookup yields CDR1 SGHVS and CDR2 FNYEAQ. The CDR3 totals 16 residues. Between the trimmed V and J ends, which lost 5 bases and 1 base, there was a span of 16 bases. Sequenced by immunoSEQ multiplex PCR; TCRdb stores in-frame clones only, minus some. The sample lists 85,000 to 95,000 clones; about 89% were seen once. This sample comprised peripheral blood, obtained 28 days after the second AZD1222 dose. The chain carries TRBV7-6 and TRBJ2-3; D is unresolved. This TCR came from an adult who received the AZD1222 COVID-19 vaccine. CDR3 in DNA: TGTGCCAGCAGCCGATACCAGGCGGTGGGCACAGATACGCAGTATTTT. Protein product: CASSRYQAVGTDTQYF.